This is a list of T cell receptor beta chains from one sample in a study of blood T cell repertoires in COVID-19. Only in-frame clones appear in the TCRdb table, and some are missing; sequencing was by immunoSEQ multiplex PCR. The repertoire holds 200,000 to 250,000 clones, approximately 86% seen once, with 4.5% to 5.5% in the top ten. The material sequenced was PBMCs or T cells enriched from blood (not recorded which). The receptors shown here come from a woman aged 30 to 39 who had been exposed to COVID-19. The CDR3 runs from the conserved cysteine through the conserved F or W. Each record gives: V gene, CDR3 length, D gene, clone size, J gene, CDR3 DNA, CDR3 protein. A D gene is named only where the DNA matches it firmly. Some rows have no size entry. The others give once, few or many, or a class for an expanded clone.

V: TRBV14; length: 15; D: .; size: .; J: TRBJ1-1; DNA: TGTGCCAGCAGCCCCTTAGCCGGCCCGAACACTGAAGCTTTCTTT; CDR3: CASSPLAGPNTEAFF
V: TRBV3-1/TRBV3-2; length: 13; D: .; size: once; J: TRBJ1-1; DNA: TGTGCCAGCAGACTGCATGGGTCGGGTGAAGCTTTCTTT; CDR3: CASRLHGSGEAFF
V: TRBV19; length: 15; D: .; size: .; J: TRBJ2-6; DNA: TGTGCCAGTAGGAAGGACAGTGCTGGGGCCAACGTCCTGACTTTC; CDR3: CASRKDSAGANVLTF
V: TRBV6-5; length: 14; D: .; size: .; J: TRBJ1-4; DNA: TGTGCCAGCAGCTCCAAATGGCGGAATGAAAAACTGTTTTTT; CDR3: CASSSKWRNEKLFF
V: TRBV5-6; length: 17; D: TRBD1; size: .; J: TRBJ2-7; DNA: TGTGCCAGCACCTGGTATCTCCGGGACAGACTCTCCTACGAGCAGTACTTC; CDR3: CASTWYLRDRLSYEQYF
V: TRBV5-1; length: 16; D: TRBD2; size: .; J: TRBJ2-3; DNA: TGCGCCAGCAGCCCCCTAGCGGGGATAGTTGCAGATACGCAGTATTTT; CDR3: CASSPLAGIVADTQYF
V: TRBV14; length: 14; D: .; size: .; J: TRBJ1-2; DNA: TGTGCCAGCAGCCACCGAAAAGGCCAGGGTGGCTACACCTTC; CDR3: CASSHRKGQGGYTF
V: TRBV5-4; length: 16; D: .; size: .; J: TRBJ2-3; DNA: TGTGCCAGCAGCGTTAGACAGCACCTCAGCACAGATACGCAGTATTTT; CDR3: CASSVRQHLSTDTQYF
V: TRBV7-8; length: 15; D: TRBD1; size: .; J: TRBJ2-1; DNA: TGTGCCAGCAGCTTAACGGGGGACAGGGGAAATGAGCAGTTCTTC; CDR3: CASSLTGDRGNEQFF
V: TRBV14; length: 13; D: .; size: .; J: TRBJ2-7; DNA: TGTGCCAGCAGCCAGACTTACATGGGCGAGCAGTACTTC; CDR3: CASSQTYMGEQYF
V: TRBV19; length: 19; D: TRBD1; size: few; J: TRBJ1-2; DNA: TGTGCCAGTAGCCCCGGGACAGCCCAAATCGTGACCACACCTTATGGCTACACCTTC; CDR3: CASSPGTAQIVTTPYGYTF
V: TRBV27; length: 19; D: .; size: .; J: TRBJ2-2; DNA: TGTGCCAGCACTCTCCCGCACCCAGGGATAACACTGAACACCGGGGAGCTGTTTTTT; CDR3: CASTLPHPGITLNTGELFF
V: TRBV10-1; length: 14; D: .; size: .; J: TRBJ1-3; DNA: TGCGCCTCCTCAGCAGGATCCTCTGGAAACACCATATATTTT; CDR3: CASSAGSSGNTIYF
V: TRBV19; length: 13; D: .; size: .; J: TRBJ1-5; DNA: TGTGCCAGTAGTGCCTTTCAGTATCAGCCCCAGCATTTT; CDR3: CASSAFQYQPQHF
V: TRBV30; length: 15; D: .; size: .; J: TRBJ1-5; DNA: TGTGCCTGGGGCCCCCGCGGGCTGAGCAATCAGCCCCAGCATTTT; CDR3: CAWGPRGLSNQPQHF
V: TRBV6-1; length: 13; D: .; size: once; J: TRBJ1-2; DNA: TGTGCCAGCAGTGAATCGGTTTACTATGGCTACACCTTC; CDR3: CASSESVYYGYTF
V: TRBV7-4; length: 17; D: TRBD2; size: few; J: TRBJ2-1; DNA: TGTGCCAGCAGCCCCGAACGAAGCCGGGACTACTACAATGAGCAGTTCTTC; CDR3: CASSPERSRDYYNEQFF
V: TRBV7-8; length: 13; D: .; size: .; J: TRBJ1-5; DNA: TGTGCCAGCAGGGAAGGGGCAAATCAGCCCCAGCATTTT; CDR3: CASREGANQPQHF
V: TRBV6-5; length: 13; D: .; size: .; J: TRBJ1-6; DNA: TGTGCCAGCAGTTACTCGAGGTTATCACCCCTCCACTTT; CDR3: CASSYSRLSPLHF
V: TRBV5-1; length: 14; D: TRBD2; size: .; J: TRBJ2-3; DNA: TGCGCCAGCAGCACTCGACTAGCAGCAGATACGCAGTATTTT; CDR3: CASSTRLAADTQYF
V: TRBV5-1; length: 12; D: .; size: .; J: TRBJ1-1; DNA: TGCGCCAGCAGCCTCCAGGCTAATGAAGCTTTCTTT; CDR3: CASSLQANEAFF
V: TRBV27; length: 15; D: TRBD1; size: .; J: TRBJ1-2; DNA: TGTGCCAGCAGTTTATCTTCAGGGGGCGTCTATGGCTACACCTTC; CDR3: CASSLSSGGVYGYTF
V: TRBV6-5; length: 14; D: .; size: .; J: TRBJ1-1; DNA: TGTGCCAGCATCGCCCGGGGTGAGAACACTGAAGCTTTCTTT; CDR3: CASIARGENTEAFF
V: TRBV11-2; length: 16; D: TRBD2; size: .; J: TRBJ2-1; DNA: TGTGCCAGCAGCTTATTAGCGGGGGGGCTCGGTAGGGAGCAGTTCTTC; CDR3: CASSLLAGGLGREQFF
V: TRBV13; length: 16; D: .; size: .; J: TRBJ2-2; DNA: TGTGCCAGCAGCTTAGAGGAGGTGGGGAACACCGGGGAGCTGTTTTTT; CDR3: CASSLEEVGNTGELFF
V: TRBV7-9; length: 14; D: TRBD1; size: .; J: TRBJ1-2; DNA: TGTGCCAGCAGCTTATCAGGGGGCGGCTATGGCTACACCTTC; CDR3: CASSLSGGGYGYTF
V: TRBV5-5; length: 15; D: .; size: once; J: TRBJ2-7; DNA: TGTGCCAGCAGTGCCCAGCGGTTGAGCTCCTACGAGCAGTACTTC; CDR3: CASSAQRLSSYEQYF
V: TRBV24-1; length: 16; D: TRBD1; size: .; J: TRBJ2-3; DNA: TGTGCCACCAGTGAACCGGGACAGGGGGTATCAGATACGCAGTATTTT; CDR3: CATSEPGQGVSDTQYF
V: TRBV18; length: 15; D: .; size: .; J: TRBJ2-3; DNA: TGTGCCAGCTCACCGCAAGCGGGTTTCACAGATACGCAGTATTTT; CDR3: CASSPQAGFTDTQYF
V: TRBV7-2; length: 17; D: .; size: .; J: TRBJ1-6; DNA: TGTGCCAGCAGCGTTAGCATTGGGGCTCTGGGCCATTCACCCCTCCACTTT; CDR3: CASSVSIGALGHSPLHF
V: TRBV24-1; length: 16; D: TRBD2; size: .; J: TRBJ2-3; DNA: TGTGCCACCAGTGATTTACGCGGGGGGGCGGGTGGTACGCAGTATTTT; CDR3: CATSDLRGGAGGTQYF
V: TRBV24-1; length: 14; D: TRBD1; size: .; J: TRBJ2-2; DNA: TGTGCCACCAGCCGGACAGGTGACACCGGGGAGCTGTTTTTT; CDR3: CATSRTGDTGELFF
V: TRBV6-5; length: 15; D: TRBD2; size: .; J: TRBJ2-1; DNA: TGTGCCAGCAGTTACTCCCCCCCTAGCGGCGATGAGCAGTTCTTC; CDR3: CASSYSPPSGDEQFF
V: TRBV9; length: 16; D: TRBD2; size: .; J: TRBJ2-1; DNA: TGTGCCAGCAGCGTAACCGCTAGCGGGGGGTCAAGGGTGCAGTTCTTC; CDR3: CASSVTASGGSRVQFF
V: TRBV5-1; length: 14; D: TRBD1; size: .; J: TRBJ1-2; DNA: TGCGCCAGCAGCTTCGAGGGGGCGGTAGAAGGCTACACCTTC; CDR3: CASSFEGAVEGYTF
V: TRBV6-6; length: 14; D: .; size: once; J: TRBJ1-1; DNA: TGTGCCAGCAGTTTCACGTTCGGGAGCACTGAAGCTTTCTTT; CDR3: CASSFTFGSTEAFF
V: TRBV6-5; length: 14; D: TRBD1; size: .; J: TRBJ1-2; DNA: TGTGCCAGCAGTTACCAGGGACAGGCTAATGGCTACACCTTC; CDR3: CASSYQGQANGYTF
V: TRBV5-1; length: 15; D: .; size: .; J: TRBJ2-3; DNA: TGCGCCAGCAGCTCTACGACTCGCCTCACAGATACGCAGTATTTT; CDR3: CASSSTTRLTDTQYF
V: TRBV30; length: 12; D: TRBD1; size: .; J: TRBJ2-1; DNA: TGTGCCTGGAGCGGACAGGGCTATGAGCAGTTCTTC; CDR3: CAWSGQGYEQFF
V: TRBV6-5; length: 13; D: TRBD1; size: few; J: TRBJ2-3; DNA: TGTGCCAGCAGACCGGGACAGGGATATACGCAGTATTTT; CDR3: CASRPGQGYTQYF
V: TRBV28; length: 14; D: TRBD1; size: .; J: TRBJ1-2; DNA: TGTGCCAGCAGCCTCGACAGGGTCTTTTATGGCTACACCTTC; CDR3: CASSLDRVFYGYTF
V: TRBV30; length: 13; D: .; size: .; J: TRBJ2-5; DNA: TGTGCCTGGAGGTATGGGGGGGGCGAGACCCAGTACTTC; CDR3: CAWRYGGGETQYF
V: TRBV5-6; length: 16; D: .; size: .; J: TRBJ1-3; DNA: TGTGCCAGCAGCACCTCACAGGTTACTACTGGAAACACCATATATTTT; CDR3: CASSTSQVTTGNTIYF
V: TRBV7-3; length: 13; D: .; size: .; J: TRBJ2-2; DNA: TGTGCCAGCAGCCCCGGGGACACCGGGGAGCTGTTTTTT; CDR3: CASSPGDTGELFF
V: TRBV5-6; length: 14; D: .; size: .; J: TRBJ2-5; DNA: TGTGCCAGCAGCCAGACCGGGAGCCAAGAGACCCAGTACTTC; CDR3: CASSQTGSQETQYF
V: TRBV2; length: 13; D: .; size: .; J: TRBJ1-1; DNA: TGTGCCAGCATCGGGGGAACGAACACTGAAGCTTTCTTT; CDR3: CASIGGTNTEAFF
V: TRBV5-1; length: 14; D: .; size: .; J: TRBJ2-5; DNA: TGCGCCAGCAGCTTGGGAGCGGGCGAAGAGACCCAGTACTTC; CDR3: CASSLGAGEETQYF
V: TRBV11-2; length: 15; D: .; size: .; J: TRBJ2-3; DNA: TGTGCCAGCAGCCAAGGGGCAGACCGCACAGATACGCAGTATTTT; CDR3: CASSQGADRTDTQYF
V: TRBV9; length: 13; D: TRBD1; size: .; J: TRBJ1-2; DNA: TGTGCCAGCAGCGAGGGGGCTTCTTCTGGCTACACCTTC; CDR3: CASSEGASSGYTF
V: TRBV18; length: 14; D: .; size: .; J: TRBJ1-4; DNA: TGTGCCAGCTCACCGGCAGGGGAGTATGAAAAACTGTTTTTT; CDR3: CASSPAGEYEKLFF
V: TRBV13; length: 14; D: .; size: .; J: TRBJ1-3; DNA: TGTGCCAGCAGCTTAGCGGGTCCTGGAAACACCATATATTTT; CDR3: CASSLAGPGNTIYF
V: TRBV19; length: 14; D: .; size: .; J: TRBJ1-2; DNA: TGTGCCAGTAGTAGGGTGTCGGGGGACTATGGCTACACCTTC; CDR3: CASSRVSGDYGYTF
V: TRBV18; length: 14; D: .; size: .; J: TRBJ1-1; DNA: TGTGCCAGCTCATCCGCCCTAGGACACATTGAAGCTTTCTTT; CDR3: CASSSALGHIEAFF
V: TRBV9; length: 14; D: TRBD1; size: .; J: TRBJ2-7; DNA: TGTGCCAGCAGCGTAGACAGGGGGCGAGGCGAGCAGTACTTC; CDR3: CASSVDRGRGEQYF
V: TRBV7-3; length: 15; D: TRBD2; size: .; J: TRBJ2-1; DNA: TGTGCCAGCAGCTCAATAGCGGGGGGTTACAATGAGCAGTTCTTC; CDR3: CASSSIAGGYNEQFF
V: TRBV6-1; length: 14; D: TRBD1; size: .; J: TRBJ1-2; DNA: TGTGCCAGCAGTGAGCTAGGGGGCCACTATGGCTACACCTTC; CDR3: CASSELGGHYGYTF
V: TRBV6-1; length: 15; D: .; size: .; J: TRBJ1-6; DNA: TGTGCCAGCAGTGAGCTGCGGGATTGGAATTCACCCCTCCACTTT; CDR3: CASSELRDWNSPLHF
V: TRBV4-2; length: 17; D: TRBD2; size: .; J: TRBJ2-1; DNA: TGTGCCAGCAGCCCAGGGACTAGCGGGGGGGAAAGCAATGAGCAGTTCTTC; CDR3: CASSPGTSGGESNEQFF
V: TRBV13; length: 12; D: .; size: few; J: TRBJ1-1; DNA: TGTGCCAGCAGCTTATCACAGTTTGAAGCTTTCTTT; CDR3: CASSLSQFEAFF